This T cell receptor beta chain was found in a study of PD-1 blockade in classical Hodgkin lymphoma. Brentuximab vedotin exposure varied, and every patient relapsed after autologous stem cell transplantation. Study conclusions and caveats: The origin of the repertoire differences remains undefined, with disease activity or prior therapy as possible causes. Patients with an early start, nivolumab under 1 year after ASCT, were excluded.

The data were produced by immunoSEQ multiplex PCR, yet TCRdb's version contains in-frame clones alone and is incomplete. The table has 95,000 to 100,000 clones, 75% to 90% seen once. CDR1 and CDR2 (germline): SGHDT, YYEEEE. CDR3 length: 17 residues. V was pared by 1 base and J by 10 bases, with 16 bases of the junction left unmatched. Comments on this clone: Its antigen is unidentified.

The sequence was collected from a human donor with classical Hodgkin lymphoma. V usage is TRBV5-6 and J usage is TRBJ1-4; TRBD1 agrees at 7 bases. The specimen comprised peripheral blood mononuclear cells (PBMCs), sampled before the second cycle of nivolumab. CDR3 in amino acids: CASSLQTGDLQYPKLFF. The CDR3 bases are TGTGCCAGCAGCTTGCAAACAGGGGACTTACAATATCCAAAACTGTTTTTT.